These T cell receptor beta chains were read from a single sample in a study of shared T cell receptors in the human thymus. Sequenced by immunoSEQ multiplex PCR; TCRdb stores in-frame clones only, minus some. The data contain 55,000 to 75,000 clones, roughly 95% of them singletons. The sequenced sample consisted of thymocytes. The receptors derive from a human donor. The CDR3 runs from the conserved cysteine through the conserved F or W. Clone size is given for some rows only: seen once, a few or many times, or a class if the clone is expanded.

j_call v_call clone_size cdr3_aa
TRBJ1-2 TRBV14 - CASSGRGNYGYTF
TRBJ2-1 TRBV4-2 - CASSQETGSYEQFF
TRBJ1-6 TRBV5-6 - CASSLAPGQKSSYNSPLHF
TRBJ2-5 TRBV25-1 - CASSEGQNVVLETQYF
TRBJ2-1 TRBV11-2 - CASSLESGGASNEQFF
TRBJ2-1 TRBV28 - CASSSPPLRGLYNEQFF
TRBJ2-7 TRBV18 few CASSPQDRERGRHEQYF
TRBJ1-2 TRBV20-1 once CSGDRSYGYTF
TRBJ2-1 TRBV29-1 - CSVAGTTHTNPYNEQFF
TRBJ2-5 TRBV5-1 few CASSLPGQGIVGETQYF
- TRBV2 - CASSESASGAAYEQYF
TRBJ1-2 TRBV28 once CASSPPGQGTYGYTF
TRBJ1-2 TRBV9 - CASSRGGLEDGYTF
TRBJ1-4 TRBV7-6 - CASSFRGEEKLFF
- TRBV11-3 - CASSLVGGEQYF
TRBJ2-5 TRBV7-9 - CASSRGQGEETQYF